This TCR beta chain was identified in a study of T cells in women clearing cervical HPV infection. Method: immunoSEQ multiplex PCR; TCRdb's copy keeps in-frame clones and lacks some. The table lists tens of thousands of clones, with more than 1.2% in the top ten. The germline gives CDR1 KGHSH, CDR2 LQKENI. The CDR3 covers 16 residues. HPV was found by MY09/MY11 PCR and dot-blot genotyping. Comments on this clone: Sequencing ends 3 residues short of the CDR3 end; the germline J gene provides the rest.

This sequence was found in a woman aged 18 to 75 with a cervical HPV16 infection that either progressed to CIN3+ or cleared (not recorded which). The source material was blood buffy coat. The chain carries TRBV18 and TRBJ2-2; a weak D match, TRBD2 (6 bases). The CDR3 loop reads CASSITGDPEDSPLFF. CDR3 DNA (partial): TGTGCCAGCTCAATAACGGGGGATCCTGAGGATTCACCG.